These 28 T cell receptor beta chains were sequenced from one sample in a study of blood T cell repertoires in COVID-19. Profiling relied on immunoSEQ multiplex PCR, and the TCRdb table lists in-frame clones only, not all of them. The repertoire holds about 110,000 clones, with about four fifths as singletons. The sequenced material came from peripheral blood. These receptors came from a woman between 65 and 79 years old with acute or convalescent COVID-19.

The chain employs TRBV4-1 and TRBJ1-2, with no clear D. CDR1 MGHRA and CDR2 YSYEKL come from the germline V gene. The CDR3 is 16 amino acids. V was clipped by 4 bases and J by 4 bases, with 19 bases between them. The CDR3 reads CASSPIWSKNTYGYTF. DNA of the CDR3: TGCGCCAGCAGCCCAATCTGGTCCAAAAACACCTATGGCTACACCTTC.

This clone has a handful of counts. The chain is built from TRBV4-2 and TRBJ2-2; D call uncertain. V lost 0 bases to trimming and J lost 3 bases, with 8 bases between them. The CDR3 is 15 amino acids. Germline V gene data show CDR1 as LGHNA and CDR2 as YNFKEQ. This CDR3 reads CASSQDRSYTGELFF. CDR3 sequence (DNA): TGTGCCAGCAGCCAAGATCGGTCATACACCGGGGAGCTGTTTTTT.

The rearrangement joins TRBV29-1 to TRBJ1-2, with 9 positions matching TRBD1. Germline trimming cut 6 bases from V and 4 bases from J; bases unmatched to any gene: 3. This CDR3 is built from 12 residues. Germline lookup yields CDR1 SQVTM and CDR2 ANQGSEA. The CDR3 DNA reads as TGCAGCGTCGGGACAGGGTCCTATGGCTACACCTTC. Its protein is CSVGTGSYGYTF.

This clone has just a few counts. This sequence joins TRBV2 and TRBJ1-4; a weak D match, TRBD1 (5 bases). CDR3 length: 14 amino acids. Between the trimmed V and J ends, which lost 8 bases and 7 bases, there was a span of 17 bases. Germline assignment: CDR1 SNHLY and CDR2 FYNNEI. DNA for the CDR3: TGTGCCAGCGCCGTCCAGGGAGGCGGTGAAAAACTGTTTTTT. Protein product: CASAVQGGGEKLFF.

This chain links TRBV19 with TRBJ2-1; 11 nucleotides agree with TRBD2. CDR3 length equals 19 residues. The germline CDR1 and CDR2 sequences are LNHDA and SQIVND (reference sequence). V was pared by 5 bases and J by 1 base, with 13 bases of the junction left unmatched. The CDR3 DNA reads TGTGCCAGTAGTGCCACCGGGACTAGCGGAGGGGGGTCCTACAATGAGCAGTTCTTC. This codes for CASSATGTSGGGSYNEQFF.

The chain recombines TRBV5-1 with TRBJ2-4; D is possibly TRBD2 (6 bases). The CDR3 totals 14 residues. V lost 4 bases to trimming and J lost 5 bases, with 13 bases between them. Germline V lookup: CDR1 SGHRS, CDR2 YFSETQ. The CDR3 DNA reads TGCGCCAGCAGCCCCGGTAGCGGTGAAAACATTCAGTACTTC. This gives the protein CASSPGSGENIQYF.

The rearrangement links TRBV7-3 to TRBJ1-2; weak D call: TRBD1 (5 bases). Germline values: CDR1 SGHTA, CDR2 FQGTGA. The CDR3 is 13 residues long. V gave up 5 bases and J gave up 4 bases, with 11 bases separating them. The CDR3 sequence: CASSDAGSYGYTF. The DNA of the CDR3 is TGTGCCAGCAGCGACGCAGGGTCCTATGGCTACACCTTC.

V and J are TRBV28 and TRBJ1-1, with D uncertain. Germline lookup yields CDR1 MDHEN and CDR2 SYDVKM. There are 16 residues in the CDR3. V was clipped by 5 bases and J by 1 base, with 17 bases between them. CDR3: CASSPLHGATNTEAFF. The CDR3 DNA is TGTGCCAGCAGTCCCCTTCACGGAGCGACGAACACTGAAGCTTTCTTT.

The V gene is TRBV14, the J gene TRBJ2-3; a possible D gene is TRBD1 (6 bases). The CDR3 length is 16 residues. The V and J ends lost 5 bases and 1 base respectively, with 16 bases between them. Germline values: CDR1 SGHDN, CDR2 FVKESK. CDR3 residues: CASSANRVVGTDTQYF. The DNA for the CDR3 is TGTGCCAGCAGCGCAAACAGGGTAGTGGGCACAGATACGCAGTATTTT.

Remarks on this clone: The same CDR3 arises from other DNA sequences in this sample as well. CDR3 bases: TGTGCCAGCAGTTTAGGACAGGGCGGCTATGGCTACACCTTC. It encodes CASSLGQGGYGYTF. This chain joins TRBV28 and TRBJ1-2; TRBD1 matches at 8 bases. This CDR3 is built from 14 residues. J lost 4 bases, V lost 2 bases, and 3 bases had no gene match. Germline V gene sequence: CDR1 MDHEN, CDR2 SYDVKM.

The V call is TRBV9, the J call TRBJ1-2; D ambiguous. Trimming cost V 0 bases and J 2 bases, with 11 bases left between them. Germline V gene data show CDR1 as SGDLS and CDR2 as YYNGEE. This CDR3 has 15 residues. As DNA, the CDR3 is TGTGCCAGCAGCGTAGCCAACAGTCCCAACTATGGCTACACCTTC. This codes for CASSVANSPNYGYTF. The whole variable domain, remainder taken from reference TRBV9 and TRBJ1-2, is DSGVTQTPKHLITATGQRVTLRCSPRSGDLSVYWYQQSLDQGLQFLIQYYNGEERAKGNILERFSAQQFPDLHSELNLSSLELGDSALYFCASSVANSPNYGYTFGSGTRLTVV.

The rearrangement joins TRBV7-2 to TRBJ2-7; perhaps TRBD1 as D (5 bases). Trimming took 1 base from V and 4 from J, leaving 8 bases between them. This CDR3 region has 13 residues. Germline assignment: CDR1 SGHTA and CDR2 FQGNSA. CDR3 protein: CASSLGGGYEQYV. CDR3 in DNA: TGTGCCAGCAGCTTAGGGGGCGGATACGAGCAGTACGTC.

The chain employs TRBV19 and TRBJ2-3; TRBD2 agrees at 8 bases. V gave up 4 bases and J gave up 2 bases; unmatched junction bases: 11. Germline lookup yields CDR1 LNHDA and CDR2 SQIVND (reference sequence). This CDR3 spans 17 amino acids. The CDR3 is CASSKGGAGGTTDTQYF. In nucleotides, the CDR3 is TGTGCCAGTAGTAAGGGAGGTGCGGGAGGAACCACAGATACGCAGTATTTT. The variable domain in full, with the rest retrieved from reference TRBV19 and TRBJ2-3, is DGGITQSPKYLFRKEGQNVTLSCEQNLNHDAMYWYRQDPGQGLRLIYYSQIVNDFQKGDIAEGYSVSREKKESFPLTVTSAQKNPTAFYLCASSKGGAGGTTDTQYFGPGTRLTVL.

The chain uses TRBV19 and TRBJ1-2, with 9 nucleotides matching TRBD1. CDR1 and CDR2 (germline): LNHDA, SQIVND (reference sequence). CDR3 length: 13 residues. J lost 7 bases, V lost 7 bases, and 7 bases had no gene match. CDR3 nucleotides: TGTGCCAGTATTCCGGACAGGGGTCGTGGCTACACCTTC. Its translation is CASIPDRGRGYTF.

The chain carries TRBV7-8 and TRBJ2-7; TRBD1 is a possible D gene (8 bases). The CDR3 consists of 19 residues. Trimming shortened V by 5 bases and J by 1 base, and 27 bases separated the two germline ends. Looked up from germline, CDR1 is SGHVS and CDR2 is FQNEAQ. CDR3 amino acids: CASSPGQGWRRGPSYEQYV. In DNA, the CDR3 is TGTGCCAGCAGCCCAGGACAGGGCTGGAGGCGGGGGCCGTCCTACGAGCAGTACGTC.

This clone was seen just once. The chain joins TRBV28 to TRBJ1-4; D remains ambiguous. V dropped 8 bases and J dropped 4 bases, with 11 bases sitting between them. The germline CDR1 and CDR2 sequences are MDHEN and SYDVKM. The length of the CDR3 is 13 residues. CDR3 DNA: TGTGCCAGCGGGAGACGGAGTAATGAAAAACTGTTTTTT. Translation gives CASGRRSNEKLFF.

The J gene is TRBJ1-5, the V gene TRBV5-6, with D hard to call. The CDR3 has 12 residues. The germline V and J ends were trimmed by 5 bases and 3 bases, with 6 bases remaining between them. In germline, CDR1 is SGHDT, CDR2 YYEEEE. The CDR3 spells CASSRVNQPQHF. CDR3 nucleotides: TGTGCCAGCAGTCGGGTCAATCAGCCCCAGCATTTT.

V is TRBV3-1 (or the pseudogene TRBV3-2) and J is TRBJ2-2; D perhaps matches TRBD2 (5 bases). The germline V and J ends were trimmed by 3 bases and 2 bases, with 7 bases remaining between them. The germline CDR1 and CDR2 sequences are LGHDT and YNNKEL (reference sequence). The CDR3 runs to 14 residues. The CDR3 region has the DNA TGTGCCAGCAGCCATGGACTTAACACCGGGGAGCTGTTTTTT. Translating it yields CASSHGLNTGELFF.

V usage is TRBV10-3 and J usage is TRBJ2-2; perhaps TRBD2 as D (5 bases). This CDR3 comprises 14 residues. Germline values: CDR1 ENHRY, CDR2 SYGVKD. CDR3 sequence (DNA): TGTGCATACTCGGCGAATAGCGACACCGGGGAGCTGTTTTTT. This codes for CAYSANSDTGELFF.

This chain uses TRBV9 with TRBJ2-6, with D possibly matching TRBD1 (6 bases). The CDR3 consists of 15 residues. Per germline, CDR1 SGDLS and CDR2 YYNGEE. V gave up 3 bases and J gave up 4 bases, with 11 bases separating them. CDR3 amino acids: CASSGDRIGANVLTF. In nucleotides, the CDR3 is TGTGCCAGCAGCGGAGACAGGATCGGGGCCAACGTCCTGACTTTC.

The genes are TRBV5-8 and TRBJ2-2; D is uncertain. This CDR3 spans 12 amino acids. CDR1 is SGHTS, CDR2 YDEGEE, per germline. Trimming stripped 1 base from V and 8 bases from J, with 6 bases between. The chain's CDR3 is CASSLSWGELFF. In DNA, the CDR3 is TGTGCCAGCAGCTTGAGCTGGGGGGAGCTGTTTTTT.

CDR3 amino acids: CASSSKGPDTQYF. In nucleotides, the CDR3 is TGTGCCAGCAGCTCGAAGGGGCCAGATACGCAGTATTTT. J is TRBJ2-3 and V is TRBV7-9; TRBD1 might be the D (5 bases). In germline, CDR1 is SEHNR, CDR2 FQNEAQ (reference sequence). Deletions cut 4 bases from V and 4 bases from J, with 9 bases between. CDR3 length: 13 amino acids. The complete variable domain, with remaining parts taken from reference TRBV7-9 and TRBJ2-3, reads DTGVSQNPRHKITKRGQNVTFRCDPISEHNRLYWYRQTLGQGPEFLTYFQNEAQLEKSRLLSDRFSAERPKGSFSTLEIQRTEQGDSAMYLCASSSKGPDTQYFGPGTRLTVL.

The chain carries TRBV6-5 and TRBJ1-5; perhaps TRBD1 as D (6 bases). The CDR3 length is 15 residues. V dropped 7 bases and J dropped 3 bases, with 16 bases sitting between them. Germline V lookup: CDR1 MNHEY, CDR2 SVGAGI. CDR3: CASTLIDRNNQPQHF. In DNA form, the CDR3 reads TGTGCCAGCACCCTGATTGACAGGAACAATCAGCCCCAGCATTTT.

This clone was recorded a few times. The chain recombines TRBV5-1 with TRBJ2-2, with TRBD1 identical over 8 bases. CDR3 length: 16 residues. Germline CDR1 is SGHRS and CDR2 is YFSETQ. V gave up 0 bases and J gave up 1 base; unmatched junction bases: 2. The DNA for the CDR3 is TGCGCCAGCAGCTTGGCCGGACAGGGGAACACCGGGGAGCTGTTTTTT. Translating gives CASSLAGQGNTGELFF.

The J gene is TRBJ1-2, the V gene TRBV7-2; TRBD1 might be the D (5 bases). From germline, CDR1 is SGHTA and CDR2 FQGNSA. The V end was cut by 1 base, the J end by 4 bases, with 10 bases between. The CDR3 covers 14 residues. CDR3 DNA sequence: TGTGCCAGCAGCTTAGGACGGGGGACCTATGGCTACACCTTC. Translating it yields CASSLGRGTYGYTF.

V gene TRBV11-2 combines with J gene TRBJ2-3, with 8 bases lining up with TRBD2. This CDR3 is 15 amino acids long. V was pared by 5 bases and J by 4 bases, with 8 bases of the junction left unmatched. Looked up from germline, CDR1 is SGHAT and CDR2 is FQNNGV. The CDR3 sequence is CASSPAGAMADTQYF. CDR3 sequence (DNA): TGTGCCAGCAGCCCAGCGGGAGCGATGGCAGATACGCAGTATTTT.

V usage is TRBV4-3 and J usage is TRBJ2-1; 12 bases match TRBD2. The CDR3 length is 19 residues. V lost 0 bases and J lost 0; bases outside the gene matches: 6. In germline, CDR1 is LGHNA, CDR2 YSLEER. For the CDR3, the DNA is TGCGCCAGCAGCCAAGATCTACTAGCGGGGGGCCGCTCCTACAATGAGCAGTTCTTC. This gives the protein CASSQDLLAGGRSYNEQFF.

This clone was observed once. V usage is TRBV30 and J usage is TRBJ2-7, with 7 bases identical to TRBD2. The length of the CDR3 is 18 residues. The V and J ends lost 2 bases and 0 bases, in that order; junction bases with no gene match: 16. Germline-derived CDR1 and CDR2 are GTSNPN and SVGIG (reference sequence). CDR3: CAWSPGLVRARSSYEQYF. The CDR3, as DNA: TGTGCCTGGAGTCCCGGACTAGTCCGCGCGCGAAGCTCCTACGAGCAGTACTTC.